This TCR beta chain was captured in a study of identical twins. Findings and limits, study-wide: Out-of-frame alpha sequences common to twins exhibited an excess of low generation probability. For out-of-frame beta sequences, excess twin sharing was weaker.

Template switching added a universal primer binding site, and final cDNA carried unique molecular identifiers. Via MiXCR, TCRdb re-called the 5' RACE reads, giving one row per CDR3 protein. The sample has fewer than 250,000 distinct CDR3 sequences, around 8% seen once. Trimming left V 1 base short and J 6 bases short, with 10 bases between. The CDR3 runs 13 residues. Germline loops: CDR1 LGHDT, CDR2 YNNKEL (reference sequence). A word on this clonotype: Its specificity is unknown.

These same records also appear under a second study, on yellow fever vaccine responses in identical twins. Turning to that study: Twins reportedly showed a vaccine T cell response that seemed partly convergent and partly personalized.

The genes are TRBV3-1 and TRBJ2-7; D may be TRBD2 (5 bases). The sequence was obtained from a woman aged 18-30 years in good health. The sequencing input was memory (CD45RO+) T cells sorted from blood. CDR3 sequence: CASSQATRSEQYF. The CDR3 DNA follows: TGTGCCAGCAGCCAAGCAACTAGAAGCGAGCAGTACTTC.